Following are 9 T cell receptor beta chains from one sample sequenced in a study of shared clonotypes between healthy human individuals (TCRdb year 2020). Receptor libraries were prepared by the immunoSEQ multiplex PCR assay. TCRdb holds this immuneACCESS table with in-frame rearrangements only. Some clones are missing; in checked studies, unresolved V genes explain under half, and the rest has no known cause. This sample has roughly 2,500,000 clones in its table, and 80% to 95% of those were observed once. The ten most abundant clones make up around 0.37% of the sample. What was sequenced was naive CD4+ T cells from PBMCs. The cell subset or site tag for this specimen amounts to: CD45RA+ positively selected. All receptors derive from a young man in good health. Some clones in this sample may be carry-over from other donors' samples.

This chain links TRBV6-1 with TRBJ2-2; the D gene is possibly TRBD2 (5 bases). V shed 6 bases and J shed 5 bases, with 16 bases lying between them. The CDR3 covers 15 residues. The V gene's germline CDR1 is MNHNS and CDR2 SASEGT. The CDR3 protein is CASRVEGEITGELFF. CDR3 sequence (DNA): TGTGCCAGCAGGGTCGAGGGAGAGATTACCGGGGAGCTGTTTTTT.

The J gene is TRBJ2-3, the V gene TRBV4-2; 10 bases align to TRBD2. The CDR3 loop spans 17 amino acids. Germline trimming cut 0 bases from V and 9 bases from J; bases unmatched to any gene: 12. Per germline, CDR1 LGHNA and CDR2 YNFKEQ. The DNA of the CDR3 is TGTGCCAGCAGCCAAGATAGGGCTAGCGGGAGCTATGGGACGCAGTATTTT. Protein sequence: CASSQDRASGSYGTQYF.

Remarks on this clone: Other DNA sequences from this sample encode an identical CDR3 as well. The CDR3 nucleotides are TGTGCCAGCAGTTTCCCCACAGGGGGCAATCAGCCCCAGCATTTT. This sequence encodes CASSFPTGGNQPQHF. The chain links TRBV28 to TRBJ1-5, with 7 bases aligning to TRBD1. Looked up from germline, CDR1 is MDHEN and CDR2 is SYDVKM. This CDR3 is 15 amino acids long. V lost 3 bases and J lost 2; bases outside the gene matches: 4.

The chain combines TRBV11-1 with TRBJ1-4; possible D gene TRBD1, 6 bases. V dropped 6 bases and J dropped 8 bases, with 13 bases sitting between them. Germline V CDR1 and CDR2: SGHAT, FQDESV (reference sequence). The CDR3 loop spans 13 amino acids. The CDR3 spells CASRGAGEEKLFF. As DNA, the CDR3 is TGTGCCAGCAGAGGCGCAGGGGAGGAAAAACTGTTTTTT.

In this sample, this clone turned up once. The V call is TRBV7-6, the J call TRBJ2-1, with 8 bases matching TRBD2. The CDR3 has 16 amino acids. In germline, CDR1 is SGHVS, CDR2 FNYEAQ. V was clipped by 3 bases and J by 1 base; unmatched bases: 5. CDR3 sequence: CASSFSVAGSYNEQFF. In nucleotides, the CDR3 is TGTGCCAGCAGCTTTTCGGTAGCGGGATCCTACAATGAGCAGTTCTTC.

This clone was detected only once. This sequence joins TRBV5-4 and TRBJ2-2; 9 nucleotides align to TRBD1. CDR3 length: 16 residues. CDR1 is SGHNT, CDR2 YYREEE, per germline (reference sequence). The V segment lost 3 bases and the J segment 3 bases; nucleotides outside the gene matches: 6. CDR3 sequence reads: CASSSQGARDTGELFF. DNA for the CDR3: TGTGCCAGCAGCTCACAGGGGGCGCGGGACACCGGGGAGCTGTTTTTT. Using reference TRBV5-4 and TRBJ2-2 for the parts outside the CDR3, the full variable domain is ETGVTQSPTHLIKTRGQQVTLRCSSQSGHNTVSWYQQALGQGPQFIFQYYREEENGRGNFPPRFSGLQFPNYSSELNVNALELDDSALYLCASSSQGARDTGELFFGEGSRLTVL.

The chain couples TRBV5-6 to TRBJ1-1; D unresolved. Per germline, CDR1 SGHDT and CDR2 YYEEEE. The CDR3 is 16 residues long. V was pared by 0 bases and J by 3 bases, with 15 bases between. The CDR3 bases are TGTGCCAGCAGCTTGGGCCTCGCTCCAAGAGACACTGAAGCTTTCTTT. Its translation: CASSLGLAPRDTEAFF. The full variable domain, its missing parts supplied by reference TRBV5-6 and TRBJ1-1, is DAGVTQSPTHLIKTRGQQVTLRCSPKSGHDTVSWYQQALGQGPQFIFQYYEEEERQRGNFPDRFSGHQFPNYSSELNVNALLLGDSALYLCASSLGLAPRDTEAFFGQGTRLTVV.

This clone was seen once. This sample includes further DNA sequences coding for the same CDR3. V gene TRBV20-1 combines with J gene TRBJ2-5; possibly TRBD2 for D (5 bases). Germline V CDR1 and CDR2: DFQATT, SNEGSKA (reference sequence). Trimming cost V 6 bases and J 2 bases, with 7 bases left between them. The CDR3 covers 11 residues. The CDR3 reads CSARRQETQYF. The DNA for the CDR3 is TGCAGTGCCAGGAGGCAAGAGACCCAGTACTTC.

The gene calls are TRBV5-6 and TRBJ2-6, with unresolved D. Trimming cost V 0 bases and J 2 bases, with 6 bases left between them. Looked up from germline, CDR1 is SGHDT and CDR2 is YYEEEE. The CDR3 length is 15 residues. The chain's CDR3 is CASSLVYAGANVLTF. CDR3 coding DNA: TGTGCCAGCAGCTTGGTTTACGCTGGGGCCAACGTCCTGACTTTC.